Below, one T cell receptor beta chain is given with its context. In the original workflow: Scientists estimated how many nucleated cells there were by amplifying reference gene primers. The protocol was immunoSEQ multiplex PCR, while the TCRdb copy is restricted to in-frame clones and leaves out a portion. The V and J calls and clone size were taken over from that table, and D and trimming were inferred from the DNA. Of under 55,000 clones in the sample, about 85% were seen once. The data derive from a study of blood T cell repertoires in COVID-19. Turning to the study itself: The analysed material was cDNA or gDNA that came from T cells, B-cell-depleted T cells, or PBMCs.

V trimming: 2 bases; J trimming: 2 bases; junction bases outside the gene matches: 9. The germline V gene has CDR1 LGHNT and CDR2 FRNRAP. The CDR3 extends over 17 amino acids. The genes are TRBV12-5 and TRBJ2-1; 7 nucleotides match TRBD2. The sample consisted of peripheral blood. The sequence was obtained from a human donor in a cohort sampled during active COVID-19. CDR3 region: CASGLSPSSGPYNEQFF. CDR3 sequence (DNA): TGTGCTAGTGGTTTGTCCCCGAGTAGCGGGCCCTACAATGAGCAGTTCTTC.